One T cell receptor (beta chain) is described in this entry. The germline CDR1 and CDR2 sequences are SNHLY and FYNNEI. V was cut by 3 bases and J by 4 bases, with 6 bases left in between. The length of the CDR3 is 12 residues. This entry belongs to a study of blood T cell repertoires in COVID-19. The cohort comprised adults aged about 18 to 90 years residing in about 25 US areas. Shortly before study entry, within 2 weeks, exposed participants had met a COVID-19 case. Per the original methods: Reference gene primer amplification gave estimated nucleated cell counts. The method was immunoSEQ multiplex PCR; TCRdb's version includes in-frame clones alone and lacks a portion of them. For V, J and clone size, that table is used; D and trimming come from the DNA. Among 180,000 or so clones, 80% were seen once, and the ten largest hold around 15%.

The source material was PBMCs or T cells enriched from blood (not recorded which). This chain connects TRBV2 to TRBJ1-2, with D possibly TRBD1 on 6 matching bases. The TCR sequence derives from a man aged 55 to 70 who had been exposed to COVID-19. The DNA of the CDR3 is TGTGCCAGCAGTGAGGACAGCTATGGCTACACCTTC. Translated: CASSEDSYGYTF.